This T cell receptor (beta chain) was captured in a study of breast tumors, draining lymph nodes, adjacent tissues (dated by TCRdb to the mid-2010s). The study in broad terms: TCR beta repertoires were compared across tumor, adjacent nontumor tissue and axillary lymph nodes obtained from breast cancer patients. The study was designed to assess the relationships and possible T-cell exchange between tumor, surrounding tissue and draining lymph node repertoires in human breast cancer. Results and caveats for the whole study, not just this receptor: The study presented the conclusion that tumor T cells originate in lymph nodes as consistent with a hypothesis, not as something directly demonstrated. The similarity between tumor and nontumor tissue repertoires was significantly greater in luminal-like breast cancer than in basal-like breast cancer. Tumor T-cell repertoires showed less diversity than lymph node repertoires and more diversity than nontumor tissue repertoires, and tumor T-cell repertoires showed preferential V and J gene usage. A scenario in which most tumor T cells derive from the lymph node and then expand within tumor tissue was judged to be consistent with the data.

The lymph node samples were taken from the axillary draining lymph nodes of breast cancer patients. This clonotype was recorded many times. No antigen is known for it. Base qualities are not provided; no much larger clone lies one nucleotide away. Sequencing took place on an Illumina HiSeq 2000. TCR beta chain libraries were generated by multiplex PCR amplification. High-throughput sequencing was used to analyze the amplified TCR beta chain products. In-frame beta chains were kept once TCRdb had trimmed the public reads at Q25 with fastp and called clones with MiXCR. Every CDR3 protein is listed once, alongside the most common genes and DNA of its rows. The sample table holds about 230,000 distinct CDR3 sequences, of which 32% were seen once. Of the sample, more than 1.3% is held by the ten largest clones. The junction carries 14 bases between V and J, which are trimmed by 5 bases and 0 bases respectively. Sequences DFQATT (CDR1) and SNEGSKA (CDR2) are obtained from the germline V gene (reference sequence). The CDR3 spans 15 residues, from the cysteine through the phenylalanine. The retained sequence is limited to the CDR3, 45 bases, with the frame set at the first base.

Here the chain combines TRBV20-1 and TRBJ1-5, and the D gene may be TRBD1, 6 bases matching. The sequenced sample consisted of axillary lymph node tissue. The receptor's source is a female donor with breast cancer. Some clones in this sample may be carry-over from other donors' samples. This receptor carries the CDR3 CSADLGGFSNQPQHF. The nucleotides read TGCAGTGCTGACCTAGGGGGTTTTAGCAATCAGCCCCAGCATTTT.